The rows below give T cell receptor beta chains drawn from one sample of a study of T cell responses to AZD1222 COVID-19 vaccine. The table came from immunoSEQ multiplex PCR; TCRdb's copy has only in-frame clones and leaves some out. The sample yields about 89,000 clones, 85% to 95% seen once. Sequencing used peripheral blood, obtained 28 days after the second AZD1222 dose. The receptors derive from an adult who received the AZD1222 COVID-19 vaccine. The CDR3 runs from the conserved cysteine through the conserved F or W. D genes are given only for firm matches. Clone size appears in some rows only: once, few, many, or a class for an expanded clone.

size	D	J	V	DNA	CDR3
.	.	TRBJ1-6	TRBV7-2	TGTGCCAGCAGGAGCTTCGCCGGTCTGGGTTCACCCCTCCACTTT	CASRSFAGLGSPLHF
.	.	TRBJ1-5	TRBV18	TGTGCCAGCTCTCCCCAGGGGAGCAATCAGCCCCAGCATTTT	CASSPQGSNQPQHF
once	TRBD1	TRBJ1-5	TRBV28	TGTGCCAGCAGTTTATTGGCAGGGGGAAGCAATCAGCCCCAGCATTTT	CASSLLAGGSNQPQHF
.	.	TRBJ1-2	TRBV6-2/TRBV6-3	TGTGCCAGCAGTTCCAGAGAGTATGGCTACACCTTC	CASSSREYGYTF
.	.	TRBJ1-6	TRBV18	TGTGCCAGCTCCGTAGGGGCCCGAGATTCACCCCTCCACTTT	CASSVGARDSPLHF
.	.	TRBJ1-1	TRBV5-1	TGCGCCAGCAGCTTGGACGACGGACTTGAAGCTTTCTTT	CASSLDDGLEAFF
.	.	TRBJ2-2	TRBV7-9	TGTGCCAGCAGCTTCCAAGCGAACACCGGGGAGCTGTTTTTT	CASSFQANTGELFF
.	TRBD1	TRBJ1-6	TRBV2	TGTGCCAGCAGTCCGGGACAGCCAAATTCACCCCTCCACTTT	CASSPGQPNSPLHF
.	TRBD1	TRBJ1-5	TRBV2	TGTGCCGGAAGCAGGGGGCAGGGATCCGGTCAGCCCCAGCATTTT	CAGSRGQGSGQPQHF
once	.	TRBJ1-6	TRBV5-8	TGTGCCAGCAGCTTGGCCAATCCGCCCCTCCACTTT	CASSLANPPLHF
.	.	TRBJ1-5	TRBV30	TGTGCCTGGAGTTCCCGGGACTCAAGAAATCAGCCCCAGCATTTT	CAWSSRDSRNQPQHF
once	.	TRBJ2-4	TRBV10-2	TGCGCCAGCAGTCCCCGACAGGCCCTAAAAAACATTCAGTACTTC	CASSPRQALKNIQYF
.	TRBD1	TRBJ1-6	TRBV30	TGTGCCTGGGGAGAGCAGGGGGGTTCACCCCTCCACTTT	CAWGEQGGSPLHF
.	.	TRBJ1-1	TRBV29-1	TGCAGCGTTGTGGAAAACACTGAAGCTTTCTTT	CSVVENTEAFF
.	.	TRBJ1-2	TRBV27	TGTGCCAGCAGTTTACGTTTGGAGAGAACTAACTATGGCTACACCTTC	CASSLRLERTNYGYTF
.	TRBD1	TRBJ1-5	TRBV6-5	TGTGCCAGCAGTTACGCACAGGGGTCCGACAATCAGCCCCAGCATTTT	CASSYAQGSDNQPQHF
.	.	TRBJ2-7	TRBV19	TGTGCCAGCACACAAGGTTTGACCTACGAGCAGTACTTC	CASTQGLTYEQYF
once	TRBD1	TRBJ2-7	TRBV28	TGTGCCAGCAGACCCCCGGGACAGATCTACGAGCAGTACTTC	CASRPPGQIYEQYF
.	.	TRBJ1-2	TRBV6-6	TGTGCCAGCACCCCGAGACAGGCTTATAGGGATGGCTACACCTTC	CASTPRQAYRDGYTF
.	.	TRBJ1-1	TRBV6-5	TGTGCCAGCAAGGCGGACAGCTACACTGAAGCTTTCTTT	CASKADSYTEAFF
.	TRBD1	TRBJ2-2	TRBV25-1	TGTGCCAGCAGTGGACTAATTCCCGGACAGGGGTACGCCGGGGAGCTGTTTTTT	CASSGLIPGQGYAGELFF
.	TRBD1	TRBJ2-7	TRBV7-8	TGTGCCAGCTCACGGTCCGAGACAGGGAACTACGAGCAGTACTTC	CASSRSETGNYEQYF
.	.	TRBJ2-7	TRBV28	TGTGCCAGCAGTTCTACCCACTCCTACGAGCAGTACTTC	CASSSTHSYEQYF
.	.	TRBJ1-1	TRBV5-5	TGTGCCAGCAGCTTGTGGGACAAGCAGTTTGAAGCTTTCTTT	CASSLWDKQFEAFF
.	.	TRBJ1-2	TRBV6-6	TGTGCCAGCAGTCCGACTGGTAACTATGGCTACACCTTC	CASSPTGNYGYTF
.	.	TRBJ2-7	TRBV4-2	TGTGCCAGCAGCCAAGAATTGGTACAGGGCTGGGAGCAGTACTTC	CASSQELVQGWEQYF
.	TRBD1	TRBJ1-2	TRBV13	TGTGCCAGCAGCTTTAAGGACAGGGTTGTGGTTGGCTACACCTTC	CASSFKDRVVVGYTF
.	TRBD1	TRBJ1-4	TRBV19	TGTGCCAGCAAACCCGGACAGGGGGCCTGGAAACTGTTTTTT	CASKPGQGAWKLFF
.	.	TRBJ1-2	TRBV19	TGTGCCAGTAGTATAAGATTAAAACCGGGAGGATATGGCTACACCTTC	CASSIRLKPGGYGYTF
.	TRBD1	TRBJ1-6	TRBV6-8	TGTGCCAGCAGTGGGGACCGGGACAGGGGGCATAATTCACCCCTCCACTTT	CASSGDRDRGHNSPLHF
.	.	TRBJ2-1	TRBV19	TGTGCCAGTAAACAAGCGGACCGCTCCTACAATGAGCAGTTCTTC	CASKQADRSYNEQFF
.	TRBD1	TRBJ2-3	TRBV28	TGTGCCAGCAGCACAGGGGCGCCGCTCGATACGCAGTATTTT	CASSTGAPLDTQYF